Below, 6 T cell receptor beta chains from the same sample are listed, as sequenced in a study of T cell responses to AZD1222 COVID-19 vaccine. Assay: immunoSEQ multiplex PCR; the TCRdb copy retains only in-frame clones and omits some. The top ten clones hold roughly 4.8% of a sample with approximately 82,000 clones, around nine tenths of them seen once. Specimen: peripheral blood, collected on day 0 of AZD1222 vaccination. The source of these receptors is an adult in good health.

This rearrangement joins TRBV4-3 to TRBJ1-4; possible D gene TRBD1, 6 bases. This CDR3 has 15 amino acids. V shed 0 bases and J shed 6 bases, with 11 bases lying between them. Germline V CDR1 and CDR2: LGHNA, YSLEER. Here the CDR3 DNA reads TGCGCCAGCAGCCAAGACACAGGGTCCGATGAAAAACTGTTTTTT. Translated, it gives CASSQDTGSDEKLFF.

The J gene is TRBJ2-7, the V gene TRBV28, with 8 bases matching TRBD2. The V gene end was trimmed by 7 bases and the J gene end by 3 bases; junction bases not matched to a gene: 8. CDR1 MDHEN and CDR2 SYDVKM come from the germline V gene. This CDR3 is 14 amino acids long. The chain's CDR3 is CASTLTSENYEQYF. CDR3 nucleotides: TGTGCCAGCACCCTGACTAGCGAGAACTACGAGCAGTACTTC.

The V and J genes are TRBV28 and TRBJ1-4; the D gene is possibly TRBD1 (6 bases). The CDR3 spans 14 residues. Deletions cut 6 bases from V and 5 bases from J, with 13 bases between. Germline CDR1 reads MDHEN; CDR2 reads SYDVKM. The CDR3 loop reads CASSHDRRNEKLFF. Written as DNA, the CDR3 is TGTGCCAGCAGCCATGACAGGAGGAATGAAAAACTGTTTTTT.

The chain links TRBV6-2 or TRBV6-3 to TRBJ2-3; D may match TRBD1 or TRBD2 (5 bases each). The germline CDR1 and CDR2 sequences are MNHEY and SVGEGT. The CDR3 loop spans 14 amino acids. V lost 0 bases and J lost 6, with 10 bases in between. The CDR3 loop reads CASSYSMGVDTQYF. The CDR3 bases are TGTGCCAGCAGTTACTCGATGGGGGTTGATACGCAGTATTTT.

The chain is built from TRBV5-1 and TRBJ1-3, with D possibly TRBD1 on 5 matching bases. The CDR3 sequence is 16 residues long. V lost 3 bases, J lost 3 bases, and 16 bases lay in between. Germline CDR1 and CDR2: SGHRS and YFSETQ. DNA for the CDR3: TGCGCCAGCAGCTACTCTTATCAGGGAAGTGGAAACACCATATATTTT. This gives the protein CASSYSYQGSGNTIYF.

The V gene is TRBV27, the J gene TRBJ1-2; D is possibly TRBD1 (5 bases). With 6 bases removed from V and 8 bases from J, the gap between germline ends came to 19 bases. This CDR3 has 14 residues. CDR1 is MNHEY and CDR2 is SMNVEV in the germline V gene (reference sequence). The CDR3 is CASSPVRETWGYTF. In DNA, the CDR3 is TGTGCCAGCAGCCCTGTCAGGGAGACCTGGGGCTACACCTTC.